This section outlines one T cell receptor (beta chain) sequence together with its context. The data derive from a study of blood T cell repertoires in COVID-19. In the study overall: PBMCs, B-cell-depleted T cells, or T cells provided the cDNA or gDNA that made up the material.

The V gene end was trimmed by 5 bases and the J gene end by 3 bases; junction bases not matched to a gene: 8. This CDR3 spans 15 amino acids. The germline CDR1 and CDR2 sequences are MNHEY and SMNVEV (reference sequence). Libraries were prepared by immunoSEQ multiplex PCR; TCRdb keeps only in-frame clonotypes and omits some of them. The sample records about 210,000 clones, around 88% being singletons. This receptor was identified in a man younger than 35 with active or convalescent COVID-19. The sample comprised peripheral blood. The chain carries TRBV27 and TRBJ2-7; 9 positions agree with TRBD1. Here the CDR3 reads CASSRPGQGFYEQYF. CDR3 in DNA: TGTGCCAGCAGTCGGCCGGGACAGGGATTCTACGAGCAGTACTTC.